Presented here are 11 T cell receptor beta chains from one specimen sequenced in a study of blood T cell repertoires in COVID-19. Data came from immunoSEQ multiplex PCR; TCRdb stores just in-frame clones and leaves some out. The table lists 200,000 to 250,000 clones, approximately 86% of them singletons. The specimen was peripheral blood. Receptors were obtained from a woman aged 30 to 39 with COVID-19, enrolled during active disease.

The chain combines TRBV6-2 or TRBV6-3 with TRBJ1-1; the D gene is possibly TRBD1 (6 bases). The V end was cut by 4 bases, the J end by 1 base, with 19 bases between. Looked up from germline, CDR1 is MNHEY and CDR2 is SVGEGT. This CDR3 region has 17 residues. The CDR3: CASSSLGTPSENTEAFF. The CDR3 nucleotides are TGTGCCAGCAGTTCTCTCGGGACACCGTCGGAGAACACTGAAGCTTTCTTT.

CDR3 in DNA: TGTGCCTGGAGGGGTCCAGGGGCTATCACAGATACGCAGTATTTT. This translates into CAWRGPGAITDTQYF. The V gene is TRBV30, the J gene TRBJ2-3; D possibly corresponds to TRBD1 (6 bases). The germline V gene encodes CDR1 GTSNPN and CDR2 SVGIG (reference sequence). This CDR3 region has 15 residues. The germline V and J ends were trimmed by 3 bases and 2 bases, with 15 bases remaining between them.

CDR3 coding DNA: TGTGCCAGCAGCTCCACTCTCGAGCATGGCTACACCTTC. It translates to CASSSTLEHGYTF. The chain links TRBV5-4 to TRBJ1-2; D is ambiguous. Germline V CDR1 and CDR2: SGHNT, YYREEE (reference sequence). V lost 3 bases and J 6 bases, leaving 12 bases between the germline ends. The CDR3 has 13 residues. The variable domain in full, completed from reference TRBV5-4 and TRBJ1-2, reads ETGVTQSPTHLIKTRGQQVTLRCSSQSGHNTVSWYQQALGQGPQFIFQYYREEENGRGNFPPRFSGLQFPNYSSELNVNALELDDSALYLCASSSTLEHGYTFGSGTRLTVV.

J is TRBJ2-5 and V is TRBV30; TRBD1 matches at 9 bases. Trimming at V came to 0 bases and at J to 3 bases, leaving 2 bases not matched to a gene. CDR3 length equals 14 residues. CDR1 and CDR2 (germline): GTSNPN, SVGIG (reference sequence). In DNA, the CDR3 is TGTGCCTGGAGTGTAACAGGGGGCAAAGAGACCCAGTACTTC. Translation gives CAWSVTGGKETQYF.

CDR3 sequence: CASSQSLNRDRGIRQYF. The DNA of the CDR3 is TGTGCCAGCAGCCAGAGCCTGAACCGGGACAGGGGTATAAGGCAGTACTTC. The chain employs TRBV3-1 (or the pseudogene TRBV3-2) and TRBJ2-7; 10 bases line up with TRBD1. The trim removed 3 bases at V and 9 bases at J, leaving 17 bases unmatched. The CDR3 runs to 17 residues. Germline V lookup: CDR1 LGHDT, CDR2 YNNKEL (reference sequence).

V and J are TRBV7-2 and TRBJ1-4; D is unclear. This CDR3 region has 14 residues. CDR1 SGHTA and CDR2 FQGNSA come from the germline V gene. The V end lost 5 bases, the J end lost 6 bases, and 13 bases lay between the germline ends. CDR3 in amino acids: CASSPQSADEKLFF. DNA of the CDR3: TGTGCCAGCAGCCCACAGTCGGCCGATGAAAAACTGTTTTTT.

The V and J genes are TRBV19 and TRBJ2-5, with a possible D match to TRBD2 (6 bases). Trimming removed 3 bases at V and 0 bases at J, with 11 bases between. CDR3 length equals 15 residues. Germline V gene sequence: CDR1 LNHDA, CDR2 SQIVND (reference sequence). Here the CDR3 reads CASSMWRGNQETQYF. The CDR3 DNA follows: TGTGCCAGTAGTATGTGGCGGGGAAACCAAGAGACCCAGTACTTC.

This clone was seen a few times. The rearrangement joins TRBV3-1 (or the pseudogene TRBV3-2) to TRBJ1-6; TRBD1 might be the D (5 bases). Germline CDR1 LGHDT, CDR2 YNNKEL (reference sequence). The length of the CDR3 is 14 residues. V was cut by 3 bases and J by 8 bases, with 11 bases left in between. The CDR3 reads CASSHGRAYSPLHF. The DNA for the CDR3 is TGTGCCAGCAGCCACGGCAGGGCCTATTCACCCCTCCACTTT.

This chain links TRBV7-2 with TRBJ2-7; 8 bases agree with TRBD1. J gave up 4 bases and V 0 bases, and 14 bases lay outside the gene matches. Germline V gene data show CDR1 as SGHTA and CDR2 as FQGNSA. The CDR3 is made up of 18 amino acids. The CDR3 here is CASSLARPGQVRFYEQYF. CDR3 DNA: TGTGCCAGCAGCTTAGCGAGGCCGGGACAGGTCCGATTTTACGAGCAGTACTTC.

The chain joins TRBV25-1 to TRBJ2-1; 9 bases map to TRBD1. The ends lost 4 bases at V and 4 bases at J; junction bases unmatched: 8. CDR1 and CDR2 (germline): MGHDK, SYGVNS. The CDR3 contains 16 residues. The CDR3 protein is CASSGSTGGDYNEQFF. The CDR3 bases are TGTGCCAGCAGTGGATCGACAGGGGGGGATTACAATGAGCAGTTCTTC.

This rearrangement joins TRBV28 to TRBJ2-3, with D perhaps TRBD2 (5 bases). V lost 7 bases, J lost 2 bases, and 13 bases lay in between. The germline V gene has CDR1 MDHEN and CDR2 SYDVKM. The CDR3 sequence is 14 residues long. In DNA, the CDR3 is TGTGCCAGCACCCTCGAGCGGATCACAGATACGCAGTATTTT. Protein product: CASTLERITDTQYF.